These 7 T cell receptor beta chains were sequenced from one sample in a study of T cells in Graves' hyperthyroidism and ophthalmopathy. TCR beta CDR3 region amplification was performed from RNA transcripts. Using the HTBI primer set, a first-round RT-PCR was run on the TCR CDR3. A single record per CDR3 protein comes from TCRdb applying MiXCR to the multiplex PCR reads. The sample consists of about 520,000 distinct CDR3 sequences, about a fifth of them appearing once. The sequenced sample consisted of blood. All receptors derive from a man aged 18 to 30 with Graves' hyperthyroidism.

This clonotype has a handful of counts. The rearrangement uses TRBV7-9 and TRBJ1-2; the D is unclear. The CDR3 is 13 residues long. V was trimmed by 0 bases and J by 6 bases, leaving 8 bases between them. Per germline, CDR1 SEHNR and CDR2 FQNEAQ (reference sequence). CDR3 DNA: TGTGCCAGCAGCTTAGCTGGCCGTGATGGCTACACCTTC. This gives the protein CASSLAGRDGYTF.

This clonotype was counted at least ten times. The chain has TRBV28 and TRBJ1-5, with TRBD1 matching over 7 bases. The CDR3 totals 17 residues. Germline trimming cut 5 bases from V and 0 bases from J; bases unmatched to any gene: 10. Germline CDR1 and CDR2: MDHEN and SYDVKM. CDR3 residues: CASSPPGQKYSNQPQHF. In nucleotides, the CDR3 is TGTGCCAGCAGTCCGCCGGGACAGAAATATAGCAATCAGCCCCAGCATTTT. The entire variable domain, with the rest obtained from reference TRBV28 and TRBJ1-5, is as follows: DVKVTQSSRYLVKRTGEKVFLECVQDMDHENMFWYRQDPGLGLRLIYFSYDVKMKEKGDIPEGYSVSREKKERFSLILESASTNQTSMYLCASSPPGQKYSNQPQHFGDGTRLSIL.

On this clonotype: This may be a read error, as it is one base from a much larger clone. V and J are TRBV5-1 and TRBJ2-2; D may be TRBD2 (6 bases). The germline gives CDR1 SGHRS, CDR2 YFSETQ. V shed 0 bases and J shed 13 bases, with 13 bases lying between them. CDR3 length: 13 amino acids. CDR3: CASSLVNPEGLFF. CDR3 nucleotides: TGCGCCAGCAGCTTGGTTAACCCGGAGGGGCTGTTTTTT.

This clonotype came up many times. The V gene is TRBV6-5, the J gene TRBJ2-2, with TRBD2 as a possible D gene (7 bases). The CDR3 has 15 amino acids. The germline gives CDR1 MNHEY, CDR2 SVGAGI. Trimming removed 2 bases from V and 4 bases from J, with 11 bases in between. Written as DNA, the CDR3 is TGTGCCAGCAGTTACCGGGCGGGGGCCACCGGGGAGCTGTTTTTT. Translation gives CASSYRAGATGELFF.

This clonotype was observed many times. With a much larger clone just one base away, this may be a read error. V usage is TRBV28 and J usage is TRBJ2-4, with TRBD1 matching over 7 bases. V was pared by 8 bases and J by 14 bases, with 12 bases of the junction left unmatched. In germline, CDR1 is MDHEN, CDR2 SYDVKM. CDR3 length equals 12 residues. Here the CDR3 reads CASRDRADIKYF. CDR3 DNA: TGTGCCAGCCGCGACAGGGCTGATATTAAGTACTTC.

This clonotype was counted many times. The chain joins TRBV20-1 to TRBJ2-7; no clear D gene. V was shortened by 5 bases and J by 0 bases, with 11 bases between the two germline ends. This CDR3 has 13 residues. Per the germline V gene, CDR1 is DFQATT and CDR2 is SNEGSKA (reference sequence). The CDR3 nucleotides read TGCAGTGCTGAGAGGCCGAACTCCTACGAGCAGTACTTC. Translation: CSAERPNSYEQYF.

Ten or more counts support this clonotype. The chain links TRBV30 to TRBJ2-5; TRBD1 matches 11 bases. The CDR3 has 15 amino acids. CDR1 GTSNPN and CDR2 SVGIG come from the germline V gene (reference sequence). Trimming at V came to 7 bases and at J to 5 bases, leaving 12 bases not matched to a gene. CDR3 amino acids: CAFSDRGHLWETQYF. Here the CDR3 DNA reads TGTGCCTTCTCGGACAGGGGGCATTTATGGGAGACCCAGTACTTC.